This is a list of T cell receptor beta chains from one sample in a study of blood T cell repertoires in COVID-19. TCRdb's copy holds only in-frame clones and misses some; the assay was immunoSEQ multiplex PCR. The sample contains 150,000 to 200,000 clones, around 79% of which appear only once. The specimen was peripheral blood. These receptors were collected from a man between 60 and 75 years old with active or convalescent COVID-19. Both conserved end residues are part of each CDR3. A D gene is named only where the DNA matches it firmly. Rows may omit the clone size; those that give it use once, few, many or a size class.

V: TRBV5-6
J: TRBJ1-2
D: -
size: -
DNA: TGTGCCAGCAGCAACCGACAGGATTATGGCTACACCTTC
CDR3: CASSNRQDYGYTF

V: TRBV14
J: TRBJ2-6
D: TRBD2
size: -
DNA: TGTGCCAGCAGCCGGGGAGGGCCAAGCTCTGGGGCCAACGTCCTGACTTTC
CDR3: CASSRGGPSSGANVLTF

V: TRBV11-2
J: TRBJ1-1
D: TRBD1
size: -
DNA: TGTGCCAGCAGCTTAGGGACAGGGTTGGACACTGAAGCTTTCTTT
CDR3: CASSLGTGLDTEAFF

V: TRBV27
J: TRBJ2-7
D: TRBD2
size: -
DNA: TGTGCCAGCAGTCTAGCGGGAGATCACGAGCAGTACTTC
CDR3: CASSLAGDHEQYF

V: TRBV11-1
J: TRBJ1-1
D: TRBD1
size: -
DNA: TGTGCCAGCAGCTGGCACAGGGGAACTGAAGCTTTCTTT
CDR3: CASSWHRGTEAFF

V: TRBV19
J: TRBJ2-3
D: -
size: -
DNA: TGTGCCAGTCGCCAGGGTGTCAACACAGATACGCAGTATTTT
CDR3: CASRQGVNTDTQYF

V: TRBV29-1
J: TRBJ2-6
D: -
size: -
DNA: TGCAGCGTTGATGACAGCTCTGGGGCCAACGTCCTGACTTTC
CDR3: CSVDDSSGANVLTF

V: TRBV27
J: TRBJ2-1
D: -
size: -
DNA: TGTGCCAGCAGTTTATCTGACGGGAGCTATGAGCAGTTCTTC
CDR3: CASSLSDGSYEQFF

V: TRBV4-1
J: TRBJ2-7
D: -
size: -
DNA: TGCGCCAGCAGCCTCACGGAGAGTCCCACCTACGAGCAGTACTTC
CDR3: CASSLTESPTYEQYF

V: TRBV10-3
J: TRBJ2-1
D: TRBD1
size: -
DNA: TGTGCCATCAGTGAGCCTACAGGGGGCCAGGAGCAGTTCTTC
CDR3: CAISEPTGGQEQFF

V: TRBV13
J: TRBJ2-3
D: TRBD2
size: few
DNA: TGTGCCAGCAGCTCGGGACTAGCGGGAGCCCGAGATACGCAGTATTTT
CDR3: CASSSGLAGARDTQYF

V: TRBV27
J: TRBJ1-2
D: TRBD1
size: -
DNA: TGTGCCAGCAGTTTAGGGACAGGCTACGGCTACACCTTC
CDR3: CASSLGTGYGYTF

V: TRBV7-9
J: TRBJ1-2
D: TRBD1
size: once
DNA: TGTGCCAGCAGCCCGCCGGGACAGGGGAGCTATGGCTACACCTTC
CDR3: CASSPPGQGSYGYTF

V: TRBV5-1
J: TRBJ1-4
D: -
size: -
DNA: TGCGCCAGCAGCTTGACAGGGTCAGGTGAAAAACTGTTTTTT
CDR3: CASSLTGSGEKLFF

V: TRBV5-1
J: TRBJ2-3
D: TRBD2
size: -
DNA: TGCGCCAGCAGCGCGGGACTAGCGGGAGGTATCACAGATACGCAGTATTTT
CDR3: CASSAGLAGGITDTQYF

V: TRBV30
J: TRBJ1-1
D: TRBD1
size: -
DNA: TGTGCCTGGAGTTTCTTCCCGGGACAGGGTGGATTAATGAACACTGAAGCTTTCTTT
CDR3: CAWSFFPGQGGLMNTEAFF

V: TRBV6-5
J: TRBJ2-7
D: TRBD1
size: -
DNA: TGTGCCAGCACGAAACAGGGGACCTACGAGCAGTACTTC
CDR3: CASTKQGTYEQYF

V: TRBV7-6
J: TRBJ2-5
D: -
size: -
DNA: TGTGCCAGCAGCTTAATTGCAGGGGCCGCGAGGGATGGTAACTTC
CDR3: CASSLIAGAARDGNF

V: TRBV5-4
J: TRBJ2-1
D: TRBD2
size: -
DNA: TGTGCCACCTCCCCCATACTAGCGGGCCACTACAATGAGCAGTTCTTC
CDR3: CATSPILAGHYNEQFF

V: TRBV7-2
J: TRBJ1-5
D: -
size: -
DNA: TGTGCCAGCAGCTTAAGAGGGGGGGCCTTTAGCAATCAGCCCCAGCATTTT
CDR3: CASSLRGGAFSNQPQHF

V: TRBV19
J: TRBJ2-5
D: TRBD2
size: once
DNA: TGTGCCAGTAGTACCCGGGGGGGCTCCCAGTACTTC
CDR3: CASSTRGGSQYF

V: TRBV28
J: TRBJ1-2
D: -
size: few
DNA: TGTGCCAGCAGTTTATTTAAGACAGATGGCTACACCTTC
CDR3: CASSLFKTDGYTF

V: TRBV7-2
J: TRBJ2-7
D: -
size: -
DNA: TGTGCCAGCAGCGTAGGAGGCAGGGACGAGCAGTACTTC
CDR3: CASSVGGRDEQYF

V: TRBV5-1
J: TRBJ2-7
D: TRBD2
size: few
DNA: TGCGCCAGCAGCTCCGGGACTAGCGGTTACGAGCAGTACTTC
CDR3: CASSSGTSGYEQYF

V: TRBV5-4
J: TRBJ2-5
D: TRBD2
size: -
DNA: TGTGCCAGCAGCTTGGCCGGGGGTAGCGGGAGAGAAGAGACCCAGTACTTC
CDR3: CASSLAGGSGREETQYF

V: TRBV4-1
J: TRBJ1-2
D: -
size: few
DNA: TGCGCCAGCAGCCAAGATTCAGGGGCCATCTATGGCTACACCTTC
CDR3: CASSQDSGAIYGYTF

V: TRBV6-2/TRBV6-3
J: TRBJ1-2
D: TRBD1
size: once
DNA: TGTGCCAGCAGTGCCCACAGGGGTAGCTATGGCTACACCTTC
CDR3: CASSAHRGSYGYTF

V: TRBV14
J: TRBJ2-2
D: -
size: -
DNA: TGTGCCAGCAGCCCCCGGGGGAGCGGGGAGCTGTTTTTT
CDR3: CASSPRGSGELFF

V: TRBV5-1
J: TRBJ1-2
D: -
size: -
DNA: TGCGCCAGCAGCTTGGACCCACAGGGCCGTAGCTACACCTTC
CDR3: CASSLDPQGRSYTF

V: TRBV7-3
J: TRBJ2-3
D: TRBD2
size: -
DNA: TGTGCCAGCAGCTTAACCCCGTCCGGGACTAGCGGGAGGGGGACAGATACGCAGTATTTT
CDR3: CASSLTPSGTSGRGTDTQYF

V: TRBV4-2
J: TRBJ2-3
D: -
size: -
DNA: TGTGCCAGCAGCCAAGAGCGGCTACCAGATACGCAGTATTTT
CDR3: CASSQERLPDTQYF

V: TRBV28
J: TRBJ2-7
D: TRBD2
size: once
DNA: TGTGCCAGCAGTAGCCTCATGGGACTAGCGGGAAGGTACGAGCAGTACTTC
CDR3: CASSSLMGLAGRYEQYF

V: TRBV7-2
J: TRBJ2-1
D: TRBD2
size: -
DNA: TGTGCCAGCACCGCCGGGAGGGCAAACAATGAGCAGTTCTTC
CDR3: CASTAGRANNEQFF

V: TRBV7-8
J: TRBJ1-5
D: -
size: -
DNA: TGTGCCAGCAGCTTGGGCAGGGGAGAGGGACAGCCCCAGCATTTT
CDR3: CASSLGRGEGQPQHF

V: TRBV6-5
J: TRBJ2-1
D: -
size: few
DNA: TGTGCCAGCAGTTACCGGGAGTACAATGAGCAGTTCTTC
CDR3: CASSYREYNEQFF

V: TRBV7-2
J: TRBJ2-7
D: -
size: -
DNA: TGTGCCAGCAGCTCTAGTCGGCTAGGCGAGCAGTACTTC
CDR3: CASSSSRLGEQYF

V: TRBV28
J: TRBJ1-5
D: -
size: once
DNA: TGTGCCAGCAGGCCTCTGGGCAGGGGAAGCCAGCCCCAGCATTTT
CDR3: CASRPLGRGSQPQHF

V: TRBV30
J: TRBJ2-3
D: TRBD2
size: -
DNA: TGTGCCTGGAATCGCGGGAGGGCCCAGGATACGCAGTATTTT
CDR3: CAWNRGRAQDTQYF

V: TRBV5-1
J: TRBJ1-6
D: -
size: -
DNA: TGCGCCAGCCTAACGACAGGCGGTGAATCACCCCTCCACTTT
CDR3: CASLTTGGESPLHF

V: TRBV7-2
J: TRBJ2-4
D: TRBD1
size: -
DNA: TGTGCCAGCAGCTTACAGGGGGCCCTACTTGCCATTCAGTACTTC
CDR3: CASSLQGALLAIQYF

V: TRBV7-2
J: TRBJ1-1
D: -
size: -
DNA: TGTGCCAGCAGCCCGATGACATTAGGAGCTTTCTTT
CDR3: CASSPMTLGAFF

V: TRBV28
J: TRBJ2-4
D: -
size: -
DNA: TGTGCCAGCAGTTTACGCAGGGTTGATAAAAACATTCAGTACTTC
CDR3: CASSLRRVDKNIQYF

V: TRBV7-2
J: TRBJ2-3
D: TRBD1
size: -
DNA: TGTGCCAGCAGCGTGACCGGGACAGTCACAGATACGCAGTATTTT
CDR3: CASSVTGTVTDTQYF

V: TRBV15
J: TRBJ2-4
D: -
size: -
DNA: TGTGCCACCAGCAGGGCCGGGGCCAAAAACATTCAGTACTTC
CDR3: CATSRAGAKNIQYF

V: TRBV15
J: TRBJ2-7
D: -
size: -
DNA: TGTGCCACCAGCCCCAAACCCTTGACAGGATACTACGAGCAGTACTTC
CDR3: CATSPKPLTGYYEQYF

V: TRBV14
J: TRBJ2-3
D: -
size: once
DNA: TGTGCCAGCAGCGACGGGTTGGGTGGTCGACCAGATACGCAGTATTTT
CDR3: CASSDGLGGRPDTQYF

V: TRBV15
J: TRBJ1-2
D: -
size: -
DNA: TGTGCCACCAGCAGAGGAAGGTGGTTGGGCACGACCCCTTTAGACTATGGCTACACCTTC
CDR3: CATSRGRWLGTTPLDYGYTF

V: TRBV7-8
J: TRBJ2-3
D: TRBD2
size: -
DNA: TGTGCCAGCAGCTTAGGAGGGCAGGGAGGGGATACGCAGTATTTT
CDR3: CASSLGGQGGDTQYF

V: TRBV5-1
J: TRBJ2-1
D: TRBD2
size: -
DNA: TGCGCCAGCAGTCTTGGTGGACTAGCGGGAGACAATGAGCAGTTCTTC
CDR3: CASSLGGLAGDNEQFF

V: TRBV7-9
J: TRBJ2-1
D: -
size: few
DNA: TGTGCCAGCAGCCCACGGAGCGGGACAACCTACAATGAGCAGTTCTTC
CDR3: CASSPRSGTTYNEQFF

V: TRBV18
J: TRBJ1-5
D: TRBD1
size: once
DNA: TGTGCCAGCTCACCACCGGGACAGGGAAATCAGCCCCAGCATTTT
CDR3: CASSPPGQGNQPQHF

V: TRBV7-9
J: TRBJ2-4
D: TRBD1
size: -
DNA: TGTGCCAGCAGCCCACCGACCGGGACAGGTATTCTCATTCAGTACTTC
CDR3: CASSPPTGTGILIQYF

V: TRBV7-9
J: TRBJ1-3
D: -
size: -
DNA: TGTGCCAGCAGCTTAAATACGGTACGCTCTGGAAACACCATATATTTT
CDR3: CASSLNTVRSGNTIYF